By share of the sample, the clone carrying this TCR beta chain is medium-sized. Its antigen is unidentified. Germline V gene sequence: CDR1 SGHNT, CDR2 YENEEA. This CDR3 has 15 residues. The V end lost 5 bases, the J end lost 4 bases, and 18 bases lay between the germline ends. These data come from a study of sequential checkpoint blockade in melanoma. In the study overall: After nivolumab or ipilimumab alone, about 22 patients had week-13 rebiopsies. Study-wide results and caveats: Mutational load did not correlate with tumor T-cell fraction or clonality.

Using immunoSEQ multiplex PCR, the repertoire was profiled, and TCRdb retains in-frame clones only, with some absent. The sample yields 3,000 to 4,000 clones, around 21% seen once. Sample treatment: randomized to nivolumab then ipilimumab (arm A) or the reverse (arm B). No patient had prior DNA-damaging chemotherapy. The chain combines TRBV11-3 with TRBJ2-7, with TRBD1 as a possible D gene (6 bases). The material was tumor tissue (inferred from file names), obtained from a patient given nivolumab and ipilimumab in sequence. This sequence was found in a human donor with melanoma. The chain's CDR3 is CASSAVQGGSYEQYF. The CDR3 DNA reads TGTGCCAGCAGCGCTGTACAGGGCGGATCGTACGAGCAGTACTTC.